These T cell receptor beta chains were read from a single sample in a study of HIV-infected patients and healthy controls. TCRdb ran MiXCR on the 5' RACE reads and lists one entry per CDR3 protein. The sample shows some 20,000 distinct CDR3 sequences, about 19% of them seen only once. Specimen: CD8+ T cells from blood. The source of these receptors is a human donor in good health. Each CDR3 is given with its conserved first and last residue. D genes are given only for firm matches. Where a row states a size, it is once, few, many or the class of an expanded clone; other rows omit it.

cdr3_aa: CASSEMGGSNQPQHF
cdr3_nt: TGTGCCAGCAGTGAAATGGGGGGCAGCAATCAGCCCCAGCATTTT
clone_size: NA
v_call: TRBV6-4
j_call: TRBJ1-5
d_call: NA

cdr3_aa: CSKDRDEQYF
cdr3_nt: TGCAGCAAGGACAGGGACGAGCAGTACTTC
clone_size: many
v_call: TRBV29-1
j_call: TRBJ2-7
d_call: TRBD1

cdr3_aa: CASSYLTGPDTQYF
cdr3_nt: TGTGCCAGCAGTTACCTCACCGGACCAGATACGCAGTATTTT
clone_size: few
v_call: TRBV6-2/TRBV6-3
j_call: TRBJ2-3
d_call: NA

cdr3_aa: CASSRLASGREQYF
cdr3_nt: TGTGCCAGCAGCCGGCTAGCGTCGGGGAGGGAGCAGTACTTC
clone_size: few
v_call: TRBV12-3/TRBV12-4
j_call: TRBJ2-7
d_call: NA

cdr3_aa: CASSQGLTTDTQYF
cdr3_nt: TGCGCCAGCAGCCAGGGACTTACCACAGATACGCAGTATTTT
clone_size: NA
v_call: TRBV4-1
j_call: TRBJ2-3
d_call: NA

cdr3_aa: CASSESNGQDFSMSGYTF
cdr3_nt: TGTGCCAGCAGTGAATCGAACGGACAGGACTTCTCTATGAGTGGCTACACCTTC
clone_size: NA
v_call: TRBV2
j_call: TRBJ1-2
d_call: TRBD1

cdr3_aa: CASSGTSGRAETQYF
cdr3_nt: TGTGCCAGCAGTGGGACTAGCGGGAGGGCCGAGACCCAGTACTTC
clone_size: NA
v_call: TRBV7-9
j_call: TRBJ2-5
d_call: TRBD2

cdr3_aa: CSASGTGDTEAFF
cdr3_nt: TGCAGTGCTAGTGGGACAGGAGACACTGAAGCTTTCTTT
clone_size: few
v_call: TRBV20-1
j_call: TRBJ1-1
d_call: TRBD1

cdr3_aa: CSAHGETKNIQYF
cdr3_nt: TGCAGTGCCCACGGTGAGACCAAAAACATTCAGTACTTC
clone_size: NA
v_call: TRBV20-1
j_call: TRBJ2-4
d_call: NA

cdr3_aa: CASSPRTGSNQPQHF
cdr3_nt: TGTGCCAGCAGTCCAAGGACAGGGAGCAATCAGCCCCAGCATTTT
clone_size: few
v_call: TRBV27
j_call: TRBJ1-5
d_call: TRBD1

cdr3_aa: CASSSTPGNTIYF
cdr3_nt: TGTGCCAGCAGCTCGACCCCTGGAAACACCATATATTTT
clone_size: once
v_call: TRBV7-9
j_call: TRBJ1-3
d_call: NA

cdr3_aa: CASRTGTEETQYF
cdr3_nt: TGTGCCAGCAGAACCGGGACGGAAGAGACCCAGTACTTC
clone_size: NA
v_call: TRBV6-5
j_call: TRBJ2-5
d_call: NA

cdr3_aa: CASSLDGTDTQYF
cdr3_nt: TGTGCTAGCAGCTTAGACGGGACAGATACGCAGTATTTT
clone_size: many
v_call: TRBV7-7
j_call: TRBJ2-3
d_call: NA

cdr3_aa: CASSYSASGITDTQYF
cdr3_nt: TGTGCCAGCAGTTACTCGGCTAGCGGTATCACAGATACGCAGTATTTT
clone_size: medium-sized
v_call: TRBV6-2/TRBV6-3
j_call: TRBJ2-3
d_call: TRBD2

cdr3_aa: CSVITGTGISYEQYF
cdr3_nt: TGCAGCGTTATAACCGGGACAGGGATCTCCTACGAGCAGTACTTC
clone_size: few
v_call: TRBV29-1
j_call: TRBJ2-7
d_call: TRBD1

cdr3_aa: CASSPKTGDNQPQHF
cdr3_nt: TGTGCCAGCTCACCCAAGACAGGGGACAATCAGCCCCAGCATTTT
clone_size: many
v_call: TRBV18
j_call: TRBJ1-5
d_call: TRBD1

cdr3_aa: CASSLWGSTDTQYF
cdr3_nt: TGTGCCAGCAGTTTATGGGGGAGCACAGATACGCAGTATTTT
clone_size: NA
v_call: TRBV12-3/TRBV12-4
j_call: TRBJ2-3
d_call: NA

cdr3_aa: CASAHGVNYGYTF
cdr3_nt: TGTGCCAGCGCCCACGGGGTAAACTATGGCTACACCTTC
clone_size: medium-sized
v_call: TRBV12-3/TRBV12-4
j_call: TRBJ1-2
d_call: NA

cdr3_aa: CASSKWEEYNEQFF
cdr3_nt: TGTGCCAGCAGCAAATGGGAAGAGTACAATGAGCAGTTCTTC
clone_size: NA
v_call: TRBV21-1
j_call: TRBJ2-1
d_call: NA

cdr3_aa: CASSKATGGHTEAFF
cdr3_nt: TGTGCCAGCAGCAAAGCGACAGGGGGCCACACTGAAGCTTTCTTT
clone_size: NA
v_call: TRBV21-1
j_call: TRBJ1-1
d_call: NA

cdr3_aa: CASSADASGSPWNEQFF
cdr3_nt: TGTGCCAGCAGCGCCGATGCTAGCGGGAGTCCCTGGAATGAGCAGTTCTTC
clone_size: many
v_call: TRBV9
j_call: TRBJ2-1
d_call: TRBD2

cdr3_aa: CASSLSWEEKLFF
cdr3_nt: TGTGCCAGCAGCTTAAGCTGGGAGGAAAAACTGTTTTTT
clone_size: NA
v_call: TRBV13
j_call: TRBJ1-4
d_call: NA

cdr3_aa: CASSLDVGSPLHF
cdr3_nt: TGTGCCAGCAGCTTGGACGTGGGTTCACCCCTCCACTTT
clone_size: NA
v_call: TRBV7-2
j_call: TRBJ1-6
d_call: NA

cdr3_aa: CASSFEGLNTEAFF
cdr3_nt: TGTGCCAGCAGTTTTGAGGGCTTGAACACTGAAGCTTTCTTT
clone_size: NA
v_call: TRBV12-3/TRBV12-4
j_call: TRBJ1-1
d_call: NA

cdr3_aa: CAPAGTKGQETQYF
cdr3_nt: TGTGCCCCAGCGGGGACAAAGGGCCAAGAGACCCAGTACTTC
clone_size: few
v_call: TRBV24-1
j_call: TRBJ2-5
d_call: NA

cdr3_aa: CASSQEGWGGEQYF
cdr3_nt: TGTGCCAGCAGCCAAGAAGGTTGGGGGGGAGAGCAGTACTTC
clone_size: few
v_call: TRBV14
j_call: TRBJ2-7
d_call: TRBD2

cdr3_aa: CASRTSGGSPYEQYF
cdr3_nt: TGTGCCAGCAGGACAAGCGGGGGTTCCCCCTACGAGCAGTACTTC
clone_size: NA
v_call: TRBV2
j_call: TRBJ2-7
d_call: TRBD2